One and the same sample provided the 10 T cell receptor beta chains below, sequenced in a study of T-cell memory formation after mild COVID-19. TCRdb reprocessed the 5' RACE reads with MiXCR, giving one entry per CDR3 protein. Counted here are 550,000 to 700,000 distinct CDR3 sequences, roughly 18% occurring once; the ten biggest clones make up approximately 12%. Sequencing was done on a sample of PBMCs or a T cell subset sorted from them (not recorded which). The receptors originated from an adult woman who had mild COVID-19 (a few samples of this study predate the infection). Cell type and time point are not known.

This rearrangement joins TRBV6-5 to TRBJ1-6, with 8 bases lining up with TRBD1. There are 16 residues in the CDR3. The V segment lost 6 bases and the J segment 13 bases; nucleotides outside the gene matches: 17. In germline, CDR1 is MNHEY, CDR2 SVGAGI. The CDR3 nucleotides read TGTGCCAGCAGCCCACTAACCGGGGACAGGCCTGTCCCCCTCCACTTT. Protein product: CASSPLTGDRPVPLHF.

This clonotype was seen only a few times. V is TRBV27 and J is TRBJ1-1, with TRBD1 as a possible D gene (5 bases). V was trimmed by 6 bases and J by 0 bases, leaving 17 bases between them. The CDR3 spans 16 residues. The germline V gene has CDR1 MNHEY and CDR2 SMNVEV (reference sequence). The CDR3 DNA sequence: TGTGCCAGCAGCTCAAGACAGCTTACCCTGAACACTGAAGCTTTCTTT. Protein: CASSSRQLTLNTEAFF.

This clonotype was observed a handful of times. This chain connects TRBV28 to TRBJ2-4; tentatively, D is TRBD2 (8 bases). Between the trimmed V and J ends, which lost 8 bases and 9 bases, there was a span of 17 bases. This CDR3 has 13 amino acids. Germline values: CDR1 MDHEN, CDR2 SYDVKM. DNA of the CDR3: TGTGCCAGCTGGACAGGCGCGGGGGGCATTCAGTACTTC. It translates to CASWTGAGGIQYF.

In this sample, this clonotype turned up a few times. The rearrangement uses TRBV19 and TRBJ2-5, with a tentative D call TRBD1 (7 bases). This CDR3 comprises 17 residues. Germline CDR1 is LNHDA and CDR2 is SQIVND (reference sequence). With 9 bases removed from V and 2 bases from J, the gap between germline ends came to 25 bases. The CDR3 sequence is CARKRGTAVYWQETQYF. For the CDR3, the DNA is TGTGCCAGAAAACGCGGGACAGCAGTTTATTGGCAAGAGACCCAGTACTTC.

The genes are TRBV29-1 and TRBJ2-7, with 7 positions matching TRBD1. The CDR3 is 13 amino acids. The germline V gene has CDR1 SQVTM and CDR2 ANQGSEA. After removal of 6 bases from V and 3 bases from J, the junction contained 8 bases not matched to a gene. The CDR3 protein is CSVGDSHFYEQYF. The DNA for the CDR3 is TGCAGCGTCGGGGACAGTCACTTCTACGAGCAGTACTTC.

This clonotype was detected ten times or more. V gene TRBV7-2 combines with J gene TRBJ2-1, with D perhaps being TRBD1 or TRBD2 (6 bases each). The germline CDR1 and CDR2 sequences are SGHTA and FQGNSA. CDR3 length: 17 residues. The V end lost 5 bases, the J end lost 0 bases, and 17 bases lay between the germline ends. CDR3 bases: TGTGCCAGCAGCCACAGAGGAGGGGGTTTCTCCTACAATGAGCAGTTCTTC. This encodes CASSHRGGGFSYNEQFF.

In this sample, this clonotype turned up a few times. The chain employs TRBV4-3 and TRBJ2-2; possibly TRBD2 for D (5 bases). The germline gives CDR1 LGHNA, CDR2 YSLEER. Trimming removed 3 bases from V and 0 bases from J, with 17 bases in between. This CDR3 has 18 amino acids. Written as DNA, the CDR3 is TGCGCCAGCAGCCATCTCGCGGTCGCGGACTCGAACACCGGGGAGCTGTTTTTT. Translation: CASSHLAVADSNTGELFF.

This clonotype was seen a few times. V and J are TRBV12-3 or TRBV12-4 and TRBJ2-3; 14 bases match TRBD2. Trimming removed 5 bases from V and 15 bases from J; junction bases left unmatched: 10. The CDR3 spans 14 residues. CDR3 sequence reads: CASSPQTSGRVGYF. CDR3 nucleotide sequence: TGTGCCAGCAGTCCGCAGACTAGCGGGAGGGTGGGATATTTT.

This clonotype was counted ten times or more. The rearrangement joins TRBV4-1 to TRBJ2-7; D gene ambiguous. The V gene's germline CDR1 is MGHRA and CDR2 YSYEKL. The CDR3 runs 15 residues. V was cut by 4 bases and J by 2 bases, with 15 bases left in between. The CDR3 nucleotides are TGCGCCAGCAGCCCTGGGTCGCAGCGCCCCTACGAGCAGTACTTC. Amino acid sequence: CASSPGSQRPYEQYF.

This clonotype was seen only a few times. The V gene is TRBV4-2, the J gene TRBJ2-7; D ambiguous. Germline CDR1 is LGHNA and CDR2 is YNFKEQ. V was cut by 0 bases and J by 2 bases, with 8 bases left in between. The length of the CDR3 is 14 residues. The CDR3 region is CASSQEALAYEQYF. CDR3 nucleotides: TGTGCCAGCAGCCAAGAGGCCCTTGCCTACGAGCAGTACTTC.